The TCR beta chain under discussion was sequenced for a study of blood T cell repertoires in COVID-19. Study details: COVID-19 samples, acute and convalescent, were from the United States, Italy and Spain. The analysed material was cDNA or gDNA that came from T cells, B-cell-depleted T cells, or PBMCs.

As handled by the study authors: Reference gene primer amplification gave estimated nucleated cell counts. Method: immunoSEQ multiplex PCR; TCRdb's copy keeps in-frame clones and lacks some. D and trimming come from the DNA, and the V and J calls and clone size come from that table. The sample records over 120,000 clones, approximately 82% being singletons. Per germline, CDR1 KGHDR and CDR2 SFDVKD. V was pared by 5 bases and J by 12 bases, with 14 bases between. The CDR3 covers 12 residues. This chain connects TRBV24-1 to TRBJ2-3; a possible D gene is TRBD2 (6 bases). The source is a man aged 55 to 70 with active or convalescent COVID-19. Source material: peripheral blood. CDR3 in amino acids: CATSAGDSQQYF. As DNA, the CDR3 is TGTGCCACCAGTGCCGGGGACTCGCAACAGTATTTT.